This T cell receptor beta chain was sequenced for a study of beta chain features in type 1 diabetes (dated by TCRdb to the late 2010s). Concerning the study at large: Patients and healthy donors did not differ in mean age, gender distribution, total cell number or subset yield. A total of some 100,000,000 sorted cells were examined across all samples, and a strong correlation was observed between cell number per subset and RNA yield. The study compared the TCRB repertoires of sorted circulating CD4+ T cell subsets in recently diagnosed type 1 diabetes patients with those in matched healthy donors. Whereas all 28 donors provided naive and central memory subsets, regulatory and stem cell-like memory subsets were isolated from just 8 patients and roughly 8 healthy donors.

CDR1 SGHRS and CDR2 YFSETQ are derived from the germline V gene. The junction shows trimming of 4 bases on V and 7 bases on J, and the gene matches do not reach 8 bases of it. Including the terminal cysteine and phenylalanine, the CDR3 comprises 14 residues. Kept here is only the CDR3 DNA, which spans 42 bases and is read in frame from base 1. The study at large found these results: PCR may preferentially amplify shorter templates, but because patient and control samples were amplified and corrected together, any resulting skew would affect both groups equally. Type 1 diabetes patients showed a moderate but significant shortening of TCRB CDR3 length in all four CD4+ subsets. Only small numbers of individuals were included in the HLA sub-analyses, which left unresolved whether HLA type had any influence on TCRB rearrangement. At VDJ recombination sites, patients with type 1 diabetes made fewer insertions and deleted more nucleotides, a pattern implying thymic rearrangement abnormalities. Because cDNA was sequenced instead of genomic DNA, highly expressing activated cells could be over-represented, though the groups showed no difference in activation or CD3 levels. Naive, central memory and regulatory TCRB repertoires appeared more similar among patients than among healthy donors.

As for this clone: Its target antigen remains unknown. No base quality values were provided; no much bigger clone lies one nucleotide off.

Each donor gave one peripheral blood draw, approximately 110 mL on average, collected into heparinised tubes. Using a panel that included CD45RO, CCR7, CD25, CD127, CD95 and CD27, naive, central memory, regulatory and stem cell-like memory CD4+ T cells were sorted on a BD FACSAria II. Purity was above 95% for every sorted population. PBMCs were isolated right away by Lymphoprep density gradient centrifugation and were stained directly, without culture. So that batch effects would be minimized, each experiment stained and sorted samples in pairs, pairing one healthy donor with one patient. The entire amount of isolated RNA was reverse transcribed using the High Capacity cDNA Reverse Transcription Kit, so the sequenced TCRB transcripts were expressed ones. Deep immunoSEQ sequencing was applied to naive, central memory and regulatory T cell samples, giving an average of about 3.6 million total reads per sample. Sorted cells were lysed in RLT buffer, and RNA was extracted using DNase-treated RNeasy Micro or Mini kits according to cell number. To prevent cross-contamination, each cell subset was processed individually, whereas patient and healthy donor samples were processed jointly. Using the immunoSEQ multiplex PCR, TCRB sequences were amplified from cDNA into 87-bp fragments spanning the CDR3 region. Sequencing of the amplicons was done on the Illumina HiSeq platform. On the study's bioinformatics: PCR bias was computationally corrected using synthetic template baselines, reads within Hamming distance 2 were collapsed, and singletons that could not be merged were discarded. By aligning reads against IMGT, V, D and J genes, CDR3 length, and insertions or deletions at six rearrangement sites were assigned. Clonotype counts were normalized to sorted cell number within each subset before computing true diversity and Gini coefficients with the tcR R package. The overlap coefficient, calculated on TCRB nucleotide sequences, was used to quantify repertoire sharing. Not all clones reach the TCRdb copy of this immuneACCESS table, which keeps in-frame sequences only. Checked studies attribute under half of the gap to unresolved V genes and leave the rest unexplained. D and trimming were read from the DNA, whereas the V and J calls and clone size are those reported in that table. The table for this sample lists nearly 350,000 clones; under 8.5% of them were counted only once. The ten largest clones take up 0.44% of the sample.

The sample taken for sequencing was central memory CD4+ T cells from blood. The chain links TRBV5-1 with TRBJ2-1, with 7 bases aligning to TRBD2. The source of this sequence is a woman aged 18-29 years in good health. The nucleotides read TGCGCCAGCAGCCCTCGGGGAGGGGAGAATGAGCAGTTCTTC. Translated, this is CASSPRGGENEQFF.